The TCR beta chain described here comes from a study of blood T cell repertoires in COVID-19. Study-wide context: Specimens from acute and convalescent COVID-19 originated in the United States, Italy and Spain.

Germline assignment: CDR1 SQVTM and CDR2 ANQGSEA. The CDR3 covers 14 residues. The ends were cut back, 3 bases at V and 2 bases at J, with 12 bases in the middle. Original analysis: Reference gene primers were amplified, and this amplification served to estimate nucleated cell counts. Measured with immunoSEQ multiplex PCR; TCRdb has only the in-frame clones, and not every one. V and J calls and clone size are as listed in that table; D and trimming were resolved from the DNA. The sample lists roughly 100,000 clones; 85% were seen once. This chain uses TRBV29-1 with TRBJ2-3, with D perhaps matching TRBD2 (5 bases). The clonotype originates from a woman in her seventies with active or convalescent COVID-19. The sequenced sample consisted of peripheral blood. Here the CDR3 reads CSVERVPNTDTQYF. As DNA, the CDR3 is TGCAGCGTTGAGAGGGTCCCTAACACAGATACGCAGTATTTT.